Sequencing of this TCR beta chain was carried out in a study of blood T cells in healthy people across ages. Alongside a J-beta primer mix, a sample-barcoded 5' primer served in a second PCR lasting roughly 7 to 11 cycles. One entry per CDR3 protein results from TCRdb running MiXCR on the 5' RACE reads. The data show nearly 800,000 distinct CDR3 sequences, with more than 55% seen just once and under 30% held by the top ten. Looked up from germline, CDR1 is SGHDN and CDR2 is FVKESK. Between the trimmed V and J ends, which lost 4 bases and 4 bases, there was a span of 17 bases. The CDR3 consists of 15 residues. Study-wide findings and caveats: Compared with aged donors, long-lived donors showed fewer expanded clones, suggesting selection.

Concerning this clonotype: Its antigen remains unknown.

Donor samples were obtained from healthy Caucasian individuals from Russia, aged roughly 6 to 90. Sequencing was done on a sample of blood. The V call is TRBV14, the J call TRBJ2-7; tentatively, D is TRBD2 (6 bases). This clonotype was sampled from a man aged 40-50 years in good health. CDR3 loop: CASSPSRDFAYEQYF. The CDR3 DNA follows: TGTGCCAGCAGCCCTAGCCGGGACTTCGCGTACGAGCAGTACTTC.